These T cell receptor beta chains were read from a single sample in a study of shared clonotypes between healthy human individuals. Repertoires were generated with immunoSEQ multiplex PCR, while TCRdb's copy carries only in-frame clones and drops some. The sample has about 1.5 million clones, approximately 97% seen once; the top ten hold 0.95% to 1.5%. The specimen was naive CD4+ T cells sorted from blood. These TCRs come from a man under 40 in good health. Both conserved end residues are part of each CDR3. The D gene is left open where the match is weak.

TRBJ1-4,TRBV23-1,-,CASSQSGKTNEKLFF,TGCGCCAGCAGTCAATCAGGGAAAACTAATGAAAAACTGTTTTTT
TRBJ1-5,TRBV28,-,CASYTGGVGQPQHF,TGTGCCAGCTACACGGGGGGGGTAGGTCAGCCCCAGCATTTT
TRBJ2-1,TRBV28,-,CASSLLGSQEFF,TGTGCCAGCAGTTTATTGGGGTCCCAGGAGTTCTTC
TRBJ1-1,TRBV5-1,-,CASSLGDRNAEAFF,TGCGCCAGCAGCTTGGGAGATCGTAACGCTGAAGCTTTCTTT
TRBJ2-7,TRBV11-3,-,CASSLAKGYEQYF,TGTGCCAGCAGCTTAGCTAAGGGGTACGAGCAGTACTTC
TRBJ2-4,TRBV18,TRBD2,CASSLAGENIQYF,TGTGCCAGCTCCCTAGCGGGAGAGAACATTCAGTACTTC
TRBJ1-1,TRBV7-9,-,CASSLEPIGNTEAFF,TGTGCCAGCAGCTTAGAACCGATAGGGAACACTGAAGCTTTCTTT
TRBJ2-1,TRBV9,-,CASSVASSLNEQFF,TGTGCCAGCAGCGTAGCTTCTAGCCTCAATGAGCAGTTCTTC
TRBJ2-5,TRBV4-3,TRBD2,CASSQVRTRGETQYF,TGCGCCAGCAGCCAAGTTAGGACTAGAGGAGAGACCCAGTACTTC
TRBJ1-1,TRBV5-5,-,CASSLWSGTEAFF,TGTGCCAGCAGCTTGTGGTCGGGGACTGAAGCTTTCTTT
TRBJ2-1,TRBV9,TRBD2,CASSEGLAGVYEQFF,TGTGCCAGCAGCGAAGGACTAGCGGGAGTCTATGAGCAGTTCTTC
TRBJ2-7,TRBV7-2,-,CASSLDSSAYEQYF,TGTGCCAGCAGCTTAGATTCGTCAGCCTACGAGCAGTACTTC
TRBJ1-2,TRBV7-8,TRBD1,CASSPRQGGYGYTF,TGTGCCAGCAGCCCCCGACAGGGAGGCTATGGCTACACCTTC
TRBJ2-1,TRBV10-3,TRBD2,CAISESRGGAGGLSYNEQFF,TGTGCCATCAGTGAGTCAAGGGGGGGAGCGGGAGGTCTCTCCTACAATGAGCAGTTCTTC
TRBJ2-3,TRBV15,-,CATSRGNQINTDTQYF,TGTGCCACCAGCAGAGGCAACCAGATAAATACAGATACGCAGTATTTT
TRBJ2-3,TRBV27,TRBD2,CASSPLTSGMADTQYF,TGTGCCAGCAGTCCCCTGACTAGCGGGATGGCAGATACGCAGTATTTT
TRBJ1-2,TRBV7-2,-,CASSLVGRGDYGYTF,TGTGCCAGCAGCTTAGTGGGTCGGGGGGACTATGGCTACACCTTC
TRBJ2-1,TRBV29-1,-,CSVGGRALNEQFF,TGCAGCGTTGGAGGACGGGCTTTGAATGAGCAGTTCTTC
TRBJ1-5,TRBV28,-,CASIWGAGQPQHF,TGTGCCAGCATATGGGGGGCTGGTCAGCCCCAGCATTTT
TRBJ2-5,TRBV5-1,-,CASSLFSRAQETQYF,TGCGCCAGCAGCTTGTTCAGCCGGGCCCAAGAGACCCAGTACTTC